This entry concerns a single T cell receptor beta chain. A single record per CDR3 protein comes from TCRdb applying MiXCR to the RACE reads. Of around 50,000 distinct CDR3 sequences in the sample, 9.3% were seen once. Unmatched junction bases numbered 3, after V lost 8 bases and J lost 4 bases. This CDR3 comprises 12 residues. Germline V CDR1 and CDR2: MNHEY, SVGAGI. The entry originates in a study of human T cells and chemical hapten exposure. At the level of the study: Subjects had 2% DPC placed on about 2 cm by about 2 cm of upper inner arm skin for sensitization.

Documented time point: patch test 1, 2 weeks after DPC sensitization. Described treatment: therapeutic diphenylcyclopropenone sensitization with weekly scalp DPC. The sample was whole blood, taken in connection with sensitization to the hapten diphenylcyclopropenone (DPC). This clonotype was sampled from a woman between 40 and 50 years old with alopecia areata. Some clones in this sample may be carry-over from other donors' samples. The V call is TRBV6-5, the J call TRBJ2-5; 8 nucleotides agree with TRBD1. The CDR3 here is CASGQGSETQYF. The CDR3, as DNA: TGTGCCAGCGGACAGGGCTCAGAGACCCAGTACTTC.